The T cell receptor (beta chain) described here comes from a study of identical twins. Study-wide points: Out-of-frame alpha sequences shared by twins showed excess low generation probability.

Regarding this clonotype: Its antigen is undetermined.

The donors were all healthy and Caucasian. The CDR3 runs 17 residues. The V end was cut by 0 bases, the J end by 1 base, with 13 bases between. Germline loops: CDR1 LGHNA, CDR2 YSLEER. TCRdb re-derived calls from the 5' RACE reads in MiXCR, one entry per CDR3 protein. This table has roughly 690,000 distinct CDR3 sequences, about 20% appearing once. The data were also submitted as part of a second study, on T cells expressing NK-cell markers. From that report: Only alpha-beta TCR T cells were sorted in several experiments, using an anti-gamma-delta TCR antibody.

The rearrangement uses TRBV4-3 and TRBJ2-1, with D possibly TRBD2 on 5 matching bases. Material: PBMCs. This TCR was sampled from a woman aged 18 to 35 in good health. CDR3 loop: CASSQDFAGLSYNEQFF. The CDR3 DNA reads TGCGCCAGCAGCCAAGATTTTGCGGGCCTTTCCTACAATGAGCAGTTCTTC.